Below, 4 T cell receptor beta chains from the same sample are listed, as sequenced in a study of control samples from healthy donors and cancer patients. The repertoire was sequenced with immunoSEQ multiplex PCR; TCRdb's copy has only in-frame clones and lacks some. The sample has some 130,000 clones, 90% seen once. Sequencing was done on a sample of blood. All receptors derive from a man aged 35 to 55 in good health.

The chain is built from TRBV5-1 and TRBJ2-3; 8 bases map to TRBD2. V was pared by 4 bases and J by 4 bases, with 14 bases of the junction left unmatched. There are 17 residues in the CDR3. Germline V gene lookup returns CDR1 SGHRS and CDR2 YFSETQ. CDR3 sequence reads: CASSPGIGGAASDTQYF. CDR3 nucleotides: TGCGCCAGCAGCCCGGGGATCGGGGGGGCTGCTTCAGATACGCAGTATTTT.

The chain uses TRBV27 and TRBJ1-5; 9 positions agree with TRBD1. V gave up 10 bases and J gave up 1 base; unmatched junction bases: 14. This CDR3 region has 17 residues. CDR1 is MNHEY and CDR2 is SMNVEV in the germline V gene (reference sequence). For the CDR3, the DNA is TGTGCCACCGGCAAAATACCGGGACAGGGAAGCAATCAGCCCCAGCATTTT. It translates to CATGKIPGQGSNQPQHF.

V usage is TRBV2 and J usage is TRBJ1-2; 12 nucleotides line up with TRBD1. Unmatched junction bases numbered 7, after V lost 10 bases and J lost 7 bases. In germline, CDR1 is SNHLY, CDR2 FYNNEI. The CDR3 contains 13 residues. The CDR3, as DNA: TGTGCCATCAACCGGGACAGGGGGCTTGGCTACACCTTC. It yields the protein CAINRDRGLGYTF. Using reference TRBV2 and TRBJ1-2 for the parts outside the CDR3, the full variable domain is EPEVTQTPSHQVTQMGQEVILRCVPISNHLYFYWYRQILGQKVEFLVSFYNNEISEKSEIFDDQFSVERPDGSNFTLKIRSTKLEDSAMYFCAINRDRGLGYTFGSGTRLTVV.

The J gene is TRBJ2-1, the V gene TRBV7-8; maybe TRBD1 (5 bases). Germline V gives CDR1 SGHVS, CDR2 FQNEAQ. The CDR3 length is 15 residues. V was clipped by 4 bases and J by 8 bases, with 18 bases between them. CDR3 sequence (DNA): TGTGCCAGCAGCTCGCAAATTGCTCAGGGCTATGAGCAGTTCTTC. As protein: CASSSQIAQGYEQFF. The full variable domain, its missing parts supplied by reference TRBV7-8 and TRBJ2-1, is GAGVSQSPRYKVAKRGQDVALRCDPISGHVSLFWYQQALGQGPEFLTYFQNEAQLDKSGLPSDRFFAERPEGSVSTLKIQRTQQEDSAVYLCASSSQIAQGYEQFFGPGTRLTVL.